This is a list of T cell receptor beta chains from one sample in a study of vaccination effects on CD4 cells after COVID-19. The method was immunoSEQ multiplex PCR; TCRdb's version includes in-frame clones alone and lacks a portion of them. The data contain tens of thousands of clones, approximately 76% of them singletons. These receptors' targets are unknown. The sample in question was CD4+ T cells from PBMCs cultured with HCoV-NL63 spike peptides, obtained before COVID-19 vaccination. These receptors were taken from a human donor who received a COVID-19 vaccine. Both conserved end residues are part of each CDR3. Fields, in order: D gene, J gene, clone size, V gene, CDR3 DNA, CDR3 protein. A D gene is named only where the DNA matches it firmly. The size of a clone is reported for some rows only, either as once, few or many, or as a class for expanded clones.

.,TRBJ1-3,.,TRBV19,TGTGCCAGTACCGGGGGGGAAGCTGCGAGCGACATATATTTT,CASTGGEAASDIYF
.,TRBJ2-3,.,TRBV9,TGTGCCAGCAGCGTAGCTCGACTCCTCACAGATACGCAGTATTTT,CASSVARLLTDTQYF
.,TRBJ2-1,.,TRBV5-1,TGCGCCAGCAGCTTGGCGGACAACCAGGTCCGTGAGCAGTTCTTC,CASSLADNQVREQFF
.,TRBJ2-3,.,TRBV7-6,TGTGCCAGCAGTCCCGTGGGGTCAGGGCTCGCAGATACGCAGTATTTT,CASSPVGSGLADTQYF
.,TRBJ1-5,.,TRBV6-2/TRBV6-3,TGTGCCAGCAGTTACCGGGGCGGCAATCAGCCCCAGCATTTT,CASSYRGGNQPQHF
.,TRBJ1-1,.,TRBV21-1,TGTGCCAGCAGCAAAGCGTCCAGGGTGGGCACTGAAGCTTTCTTT,CASSKASRVGTEAFF
TRBD1,TRBJ1-1,.,TRBV6-1,TGTGCCAGCAGTGAGCTACAGGGGGGAAAGACTGAAGCTTTCTTT,CASSELQGGKTEAFF
.,TRBJ1-3,.,TRBV19,TGTGCCAGTCAAAGACCCAACTCTGGAAACACCATATATTTT,CASQRPNSGNTIYF
TRBD1,TRBJ2-1,.,TRBV25-1,TGTGCCAGCAGTGAGCCGGGACAGGGGGTGGATGAGCAGTTCTTC,CASSEPGQGVDEQFF
.,TRBJ2-3,.,TRBV24-1,TGTGCCACCAGTGACAACGGGCCCTTAGAAGTAACAGATACGCAGTATTTT,CATSDNGPLEVTDTQYF
TRBD2,TRBJ2-3,.,TRBV5-1,TGCGCCAGCAGCAGACAGAGGACTAGCGGGGAAGATACGCAGTATTTT,CASSRQRTSGEDTQYF
.,TRBJ1-3,.,TRBV7-2,TGTGCCAGCAGCACCCAGACAGCCTCTGGAAACACCATATATTTT,CASSTQTASGNTIYF
.,TRBJ1-1,.,TRBV14,TGTGCCAGCAGCTACTTTGCGGACCCGGTAGCTTTCTTT,CASSYFADPVAFF
TRBD1,TRBJ1-2,.,TRBV5-1,TGCGCCAGCAGCTCGGACACACAGGGGGCAGGAGGCTACACCTTC,CASSSDTQGAGGYTF
.,TRBJ2-3,.,TRBV7-3,TGTGCCAGCAGCCTCCCTTTAGATACGCAGTATTTT,CASSLPLDTQYF
TRBD1,TRBJ1-5,.,TRBV18,TGTGCCAGCTCACCAGGTCAGGGGGACCAGCCCCAGCATTTT,CASSPGQGDQPQHF
.,TRBJ2-1,few,TRBV7-9,TGTGCCAGCCAAGAGGGGTTCTACAATGAGCAGTTCTTC,CASQEGFYNEQFF
.,TRBJ1-1,.,TRBV28,TGTGCCACCATTAGGGGGGGAGTCGGGGATGAAGCTTTCTTT,CATIRGGVGDEAFF
TRBD1,TRBJ1-6,.,TRBV7-9,TGTGCCAGCAGAACAGGACAGGCATCACCCCTCCACTTT,CASRTGQASPLHF
.,TRBJ1-4,.,TRBV30,TGTGCCTGGGGCCGGCGGGGTAATGAAAAACTGTTTTTT,CAWGRRGNEKLFF
.,TRBJ1-2,.,TRBV18,TGTGCCAGCTCACAACCCGGGGACTATGGCTACACCTTC,CASSQPGDYGYTF
.,TRBJ1-5,.,TRBV30,TGTGCCTGGAGTGTACGGGGGGGCAGCCAGCCCCAGCATTTT,CAWSVRGGSQPQHF
.,TRBJ1-2,.,TRBV7-2,TGTGCCAGCAGCTTATCGGCAGTACGGGGCTACACCTTC,CASSLSAVRGYTF
TRBD1,TRBJ1-5,.,TRBV18,TGTGCCAGCTCAGACTCAGGGGGGAATCAGCCCCAGCATTTT,CASSDSGGNQPQHF
.,TRBJ1-2,.,TRBV19,TGTGCCAGTAGGCCCCCATCTGGGGGCTCCGGCCGGAGCTACACCTTC,CASRPPSGGSGRSYTF
.,TRBJ1-5,.,TRBV2,TGTGCCAGCAGTGGCCCCCAGACATATAGCAATCAGCCCCAGCATTTT,CASSGPQTYSNQPQHF
.,TRBJ1-2,.,TRBV4-3,TGCGCCAGCAGCCCCCAACAGGTTTACTATGGCTACACCTTC,CASSPQQVYYGYTF
TRBD1,TRBJ1-1,.,TRBV7-9,TGTGCCAGCAGCAAGGACAGGGGGATTGGCACTGAAGCTTTCTTT,CASSKDRGIGTEAFF
TRBD2,TRBJ2-5,once,TRBV10-2,TGCGCCAGCAGTGAGCCCGGACTAGCGGGGTCAGAGACCCAGTACTTC,CASSEPGLAGSETQYF
.,TRBJ1-1,few,TRBV12-3/TRBV12-4,TGTGCCAGCAGCCGGTTATCGAACACTGAAGCTTTCTTT,CASSRLSNTEAFF
.,TRBJ2-5,.,TRBV5-1,TGCGCCAGCAGCTTGTTCGGGCAGGTCCAAGAGACCCAGTACTTC,CASSLFGQVQETQYF
.,TRBJ2-2,few,TRBV5-6,TGTGCCAGCAGCTTACTCGGGGACGAACCGGCGGAGCTGTTTTTT,CASSLLGDEPAELFF
.,TRBJ1-3,few,TRBV28,TGTGCCAGCAGTAAAGTAGGGACTGCCTACTCTGGAAACACCATATATTTT,CASSKVGTAYSGNTIYF
TRBD1,TRBJ1-4,few,TRBV5-1,TGCGCCAGCAGCACAGGGGGCGATGAAAAACTGTTTTTT,CASSTGGDEKLFF
.,TRBJ1-2,few,TRBV6-5,TGTGCCAGCGCGGGACAAGGAAAAACTGTCTATGGCTACACCTTC,CASAGQGKTVYGYTF
.,TRBJ1-5,.,TRBV11-2,TGTGCCAGCAGCTTAAGAGGACTTCAGCCCCAGCATTTT,CASSLRGLQPQHF
.,TRBJ2-3,.,TRBV5-1,TGCGCCAGCAGCCCCTTAGGGGGAGATACGCAGTATTTT,CASSPLGGDTQYF
TRBD1,TRBJ2-2,few,TRBV5-4,TGTGCCAGCGGGAATCCGGACAGGGGGCGGGACGGGGAGCTGTTTTTT,CASGNPDRGRDGELFF
.,TRBJ2-3,.,TRBV21-1,TGTGCCAGCAGCAAAAAGACGACAGTCACAGATACGCAGTATTTT,CASSKKTTVTDTQYF
.,TRBJ1-5,.,TRBV7-2,TGTGCCAGCAGCCCGCAAATAGGGGGGTATATCAATCAGCCCCAGCATTTT,CASSPQIGGYINQPQHF
.,TRBJ1-4,.,TRBV3-1/TRBV3-2,TGTGCCAGCAGCCAAGTTGTTGGAAAACTGTTTTTT,CASSQVVGKLFF
TRBD2,TRBJ2-3,.,TRBV7-6,TGTGCCAGCAGCTCCCCAAGGTGGGGCGGGGGGGAAGATACGCAGTATTTT,CASSSPRWGGGEDTQYF
TRBD1,TRBJ1-3,once,TRBV2,TGTGCCAGCAGGCCACAGGGGGTGTCTGGAAACACCATATATTTT,CASRPQGVSGNTIYF
.,TRBJ1-1,.,TRBV20-1,TGCAGTGCTAGTTCTCCTCTGGGGACTGATGAAGCTTTCTTT,CSASSPLGTDEAFF
.,TRBJ1-3,.,TRBV27,TGTGCCAGCAGTTTATCATTCTTGGGGGGAAACACCATATATTTT,CASSLSFLGGNTIYF
.,TRBJ1-1,once,TRBV5-1,TGCGCCAGCAGCCAGCCGGGGGGGACTGAAGCTTTCTTT,CASSQPGGTEAFF
.,TRBJ2-5,once,TRBV24-1,TGTGCCACCAGTGTCCCAGGGCGGGAGACCCAGTACTTC,CATSVPGRETQYF
.,TRBJ2-3,.,TRBV9,TGTGCCAGCAGCGCCGGGACCTCGGCAGATACGCAGTATTTT,CASSAGTSADTQYF
.,TRBJ1-6,few,TRBV30,TGTGCCTGGAGTGTACACCCTACTTCTAATTCACCCCTCCACTTT,CAWSVHPTSNSPLHF
.,TRBJ1-2,.,TRBV6-5,TGTGCCAGCAGTTATCGTTCTGGGCTAATCTATGGCTACACCTTC,CASSYRSGLIYGYTF
.,TRBJ1-3,few,TRBV19,TGTGCCAGTAGTACGGCCTCTGGAAACACCATATATTTT,CASSTASGNTIYF
TRBD1,TRBJ2-1,.,TRBV6-6,TGTGCCAGCAGTCGAGGAGGACAGGGGCTCTACAATGAGCAGTTCTTC,CASSRGGQGLYNEQFF
TRBD1,TRBJ2-3,.,TRBV18,TGTGCCAGCTCACGGGCGACAGGGAGCACAGATACGCAGTATTTT,CASSRATGSTDTQYF
TRBD1,TRBJ2-1,.,TRBV18,TGTGCCAGCTCACCCGGACAGGGATACAATGAGCAGTTCTTC,CASSPGQGYNEQFF
.,TRBJ1-3,.,TRBV18,TGTGCCAGCTCGGACGGAGGCCCTTTCTCTGGAAACACCATATATTTT,CASSDGGPFSGNTIYF
.,TRBJ1-2,.,TRBV24-1,TGTGCCACCAGTAGGGGGGGTCCTGCGGATGGCTACACCTTC,CATSRGGPADGYTF
TRBD1,TRBJ2-6,.,TRBV6-1,TGTGCCAGCAGAGAATGGACAGGGTCCGGGGCCAACGTCCTGACTTTC,CASREWTGSGANVLTF